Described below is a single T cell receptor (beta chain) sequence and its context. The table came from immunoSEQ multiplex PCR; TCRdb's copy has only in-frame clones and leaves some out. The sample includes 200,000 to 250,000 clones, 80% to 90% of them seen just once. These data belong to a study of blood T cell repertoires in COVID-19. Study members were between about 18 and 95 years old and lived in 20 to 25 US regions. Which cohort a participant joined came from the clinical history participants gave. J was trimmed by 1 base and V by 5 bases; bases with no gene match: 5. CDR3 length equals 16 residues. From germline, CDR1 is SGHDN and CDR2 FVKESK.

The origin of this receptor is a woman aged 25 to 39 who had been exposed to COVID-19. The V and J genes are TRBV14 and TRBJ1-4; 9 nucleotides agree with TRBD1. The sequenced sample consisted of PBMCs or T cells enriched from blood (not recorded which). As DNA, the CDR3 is TGTGCCAGCAGCACGGGACAGGGAATAACTAATGAAAAACTGTTTTTT. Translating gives CASSTGQGITNEKLFF. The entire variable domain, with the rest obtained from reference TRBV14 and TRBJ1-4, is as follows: EAGVTQFPSHSVIEKGQTVTLRCDPISGHDNLYWYRRVMGKEIKFLLHFVKESKQDESGMPNNRFLAERTGGTYSTLKVQPAELEDSGVYFCASSTGQGITNEKLFFGSGTQLSVL.